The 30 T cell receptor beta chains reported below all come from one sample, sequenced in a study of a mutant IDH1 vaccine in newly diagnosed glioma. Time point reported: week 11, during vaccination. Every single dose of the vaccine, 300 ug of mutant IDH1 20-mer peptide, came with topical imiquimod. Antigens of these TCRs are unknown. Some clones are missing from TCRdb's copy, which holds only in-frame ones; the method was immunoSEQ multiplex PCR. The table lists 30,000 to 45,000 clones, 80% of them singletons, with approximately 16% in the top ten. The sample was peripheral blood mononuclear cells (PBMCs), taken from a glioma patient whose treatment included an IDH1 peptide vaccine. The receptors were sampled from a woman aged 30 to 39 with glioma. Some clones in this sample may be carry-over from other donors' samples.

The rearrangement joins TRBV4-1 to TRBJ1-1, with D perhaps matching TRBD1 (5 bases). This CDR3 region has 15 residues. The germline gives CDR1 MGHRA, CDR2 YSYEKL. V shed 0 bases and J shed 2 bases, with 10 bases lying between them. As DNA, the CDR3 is TGCGCCAGCAGCCAAGATTTGGGGACTAACACTGAAGCTTTCTTT. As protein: CASSQDLGTNTEAFF.

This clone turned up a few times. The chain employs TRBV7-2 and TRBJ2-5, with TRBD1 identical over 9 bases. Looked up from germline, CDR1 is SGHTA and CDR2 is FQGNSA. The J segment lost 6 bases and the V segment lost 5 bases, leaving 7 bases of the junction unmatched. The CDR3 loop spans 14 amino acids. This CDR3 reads CASSPGQGHQTQYF. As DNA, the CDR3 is TGTGCCAGCAGCCCGGGACAGGGTCACCAGACCCAGTACTTC.

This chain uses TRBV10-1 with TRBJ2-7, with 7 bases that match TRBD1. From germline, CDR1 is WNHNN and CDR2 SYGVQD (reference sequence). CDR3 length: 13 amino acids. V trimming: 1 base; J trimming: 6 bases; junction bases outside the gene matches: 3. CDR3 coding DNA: TGCGCCAGCAGTGAGTGGGACAGAAGCGAGCAGTACTTC. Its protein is CASSEWDRSEQYF.

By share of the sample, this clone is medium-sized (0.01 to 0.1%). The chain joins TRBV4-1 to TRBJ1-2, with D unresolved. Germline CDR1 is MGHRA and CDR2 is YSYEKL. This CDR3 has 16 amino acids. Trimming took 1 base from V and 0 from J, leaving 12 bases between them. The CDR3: CASSQVGPGTNYGYTF. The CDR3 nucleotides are TGCGCCAGCAGCCAAGTAGGACCGGGGACTAACTATGGCTACACCTTC.

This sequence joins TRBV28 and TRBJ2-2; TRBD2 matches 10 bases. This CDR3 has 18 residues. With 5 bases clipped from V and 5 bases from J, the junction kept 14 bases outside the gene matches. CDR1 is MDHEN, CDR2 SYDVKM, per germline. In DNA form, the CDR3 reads TGTGCCAGCAGTCCGGGCAAGCGGGAGGGCCTTAGAACCGGGGAGCTGTTTTTT. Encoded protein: CASSPGKREGLRTGELFF.

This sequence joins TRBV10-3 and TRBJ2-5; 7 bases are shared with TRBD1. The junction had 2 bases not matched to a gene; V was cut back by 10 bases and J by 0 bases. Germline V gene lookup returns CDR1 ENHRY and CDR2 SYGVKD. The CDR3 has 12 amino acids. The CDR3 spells CATTGDQETQYF. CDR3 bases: TGTGCCACCACAGGGGACCAAGAGACCCAGTACTTC.

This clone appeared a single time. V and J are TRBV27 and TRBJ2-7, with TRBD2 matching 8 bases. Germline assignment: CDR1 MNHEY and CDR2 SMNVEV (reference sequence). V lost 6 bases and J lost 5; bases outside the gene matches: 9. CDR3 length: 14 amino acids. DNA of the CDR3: TGTGCCAGCAGGGCGGGAGGAAAAAATAACGAGCAGTACTTC. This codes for CASRAGGKNNEQYF.

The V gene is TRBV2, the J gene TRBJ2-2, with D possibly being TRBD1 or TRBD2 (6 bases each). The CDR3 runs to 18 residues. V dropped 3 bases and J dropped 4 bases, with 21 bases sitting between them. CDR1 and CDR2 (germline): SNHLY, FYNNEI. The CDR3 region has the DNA TGTGCCAGCAGTGATGGTTCGCGCGGGACAACGAGCACCGGGGAGCTGTTTTTT. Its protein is CASSDGSRGTTSTGELFF.

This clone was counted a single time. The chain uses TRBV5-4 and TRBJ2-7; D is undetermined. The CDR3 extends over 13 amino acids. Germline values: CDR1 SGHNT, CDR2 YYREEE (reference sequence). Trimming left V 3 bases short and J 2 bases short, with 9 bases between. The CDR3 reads CASSSSLAYEQYF. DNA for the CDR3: TGTGCCAGCAGCTCAAGCTTAGCCTACGAGCAGTACTTC.

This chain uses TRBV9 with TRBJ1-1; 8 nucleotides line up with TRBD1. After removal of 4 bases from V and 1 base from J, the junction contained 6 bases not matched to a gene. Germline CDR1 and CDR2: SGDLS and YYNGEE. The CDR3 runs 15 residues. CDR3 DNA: TGTGCCAGCAGCCCCTGGGGACAGGCGAACACTGAAGCTTTCTTT. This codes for CASSPWGQANTEAFF.

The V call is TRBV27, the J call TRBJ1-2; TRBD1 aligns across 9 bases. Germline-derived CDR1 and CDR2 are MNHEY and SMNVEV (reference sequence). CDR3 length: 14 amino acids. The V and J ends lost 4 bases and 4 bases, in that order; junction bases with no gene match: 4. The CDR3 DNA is TGTGCCAGCAGTTGGGGACAGGGCCTCTATGGCTACACCTTC. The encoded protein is CASSWGQGLYGYTF.

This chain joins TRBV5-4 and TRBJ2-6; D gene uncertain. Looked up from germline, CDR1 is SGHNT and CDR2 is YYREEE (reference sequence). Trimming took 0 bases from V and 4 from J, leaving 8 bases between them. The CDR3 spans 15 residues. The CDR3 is CASSLDASGANVLTF. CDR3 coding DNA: TGTGCCAGCAGCTTGGACGCCTCGGGGGCCAACGTCCTGACTTTC.

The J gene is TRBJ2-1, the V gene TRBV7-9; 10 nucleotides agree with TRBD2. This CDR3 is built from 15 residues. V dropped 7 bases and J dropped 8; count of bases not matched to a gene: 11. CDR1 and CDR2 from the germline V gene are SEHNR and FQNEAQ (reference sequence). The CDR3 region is CASTDRPSGSDEQFF. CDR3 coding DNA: TGTGCCAGCACCGACCGACCTAGCGGGAGTGATGAGCAGTTCTTC.

CDR3 residues: CAIKGSENQPQHF. In DNA, the CDR3 is TGTGCCATTAAAGGGAGTGAAAATCAGCCCCAGCATTTT. The rearrangement joins TRBV10-3 to TRBJ1-5; D uncertain. Trimming removed 9 bases at V and 4 bases at J, with 13 bases between. Germline CDR1 ENHRY, CDR2 SYGVKD. The CDR3 totals 13 residues.

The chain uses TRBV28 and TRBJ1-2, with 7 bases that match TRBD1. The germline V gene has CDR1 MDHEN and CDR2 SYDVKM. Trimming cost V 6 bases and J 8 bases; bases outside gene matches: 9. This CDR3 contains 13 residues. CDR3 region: CASSAADRWGYTF. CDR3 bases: TGTGCCAGCAGCGCGGCGGACAGGTGGGGCTACACCTTC.

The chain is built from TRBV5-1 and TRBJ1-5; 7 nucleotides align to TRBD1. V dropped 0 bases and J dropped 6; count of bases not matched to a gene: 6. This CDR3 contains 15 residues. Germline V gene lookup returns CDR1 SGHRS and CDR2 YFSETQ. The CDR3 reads CASSLGGQEGQPQHF. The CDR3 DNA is TGCGCCAGCAGCTTGGGTGGACAGGAAGGTCAGCCCCAGCATTTT.

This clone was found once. The DNA for the CDR3 is TGTGCCAGCAGCGTAGTAGGCGGTGGAGGTCCCCCAGAAACCTTC. Its protein is CASSVVGGGGPPETF. This chain links TRBV9 with TRBJ1-2; no firm D call. The CDR3 has 15 residues. Per germline, CDR1 SGDLS and CDR2 YYNGEE. V was trimmed by 0 bases and J by 14 bases, leaving 23 bases between them. Together with reference TRBV9 and TRBJ1-2, the CDR3 gives the full variable domain: DSGVTQTPKHLITATGQRVTLRCSPRSGDLSVYWYQQSLDQGLQFLIQYYNGEERAKGNILERFSAQQFPDLHSELNLSSLELGDSALYFCASSVVGGGGPPETFGSGTRLTVV.

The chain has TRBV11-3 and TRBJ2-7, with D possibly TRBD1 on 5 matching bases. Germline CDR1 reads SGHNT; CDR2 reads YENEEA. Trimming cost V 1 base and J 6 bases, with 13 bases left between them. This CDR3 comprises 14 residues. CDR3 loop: CASSLGQGSSEQYF. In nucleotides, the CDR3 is TGTGCCAGCAGCTTAGGGCAGGGTAGCTCCGAGCAGTACTTC. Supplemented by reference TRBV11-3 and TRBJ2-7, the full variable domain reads EAGVVQSPRYKIIEKKQPVAFWCNPISGHNTLYWYLQNLGQGPELLIRYENEEAVDDSQLPKDRFSAERLKGVDSTLKIQPAELGDSAVYLCASSLGQGSSEQYFGPGTRLTVT.

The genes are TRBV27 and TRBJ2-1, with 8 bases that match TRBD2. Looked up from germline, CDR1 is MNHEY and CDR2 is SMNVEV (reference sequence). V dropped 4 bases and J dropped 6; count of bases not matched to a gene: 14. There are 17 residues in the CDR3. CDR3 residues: CASSSIAGLAGRNEQFF. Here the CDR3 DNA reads TGTGCCAGCAGTTCAATAGCGGGGCTAGCGGGCCGCAATGAGCAGTTCTTC.

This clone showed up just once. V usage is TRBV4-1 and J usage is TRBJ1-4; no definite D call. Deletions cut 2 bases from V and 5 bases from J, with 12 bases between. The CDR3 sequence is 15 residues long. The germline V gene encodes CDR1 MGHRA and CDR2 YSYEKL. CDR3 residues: CASSQLPGKNEKLFF. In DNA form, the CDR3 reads TGCGCCAGCAGCCAACTCCCCGGAAAAAATGAAAAACTGTTTTTT.

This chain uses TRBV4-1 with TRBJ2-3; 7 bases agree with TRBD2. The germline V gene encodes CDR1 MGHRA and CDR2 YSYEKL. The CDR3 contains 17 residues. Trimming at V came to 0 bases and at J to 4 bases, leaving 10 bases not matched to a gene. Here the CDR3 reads CASSQEMGGRLADTQYF. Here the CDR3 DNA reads TGCGCCAGCAGCCAAGAAATGGGCGGGAGACTAGCAGATACGCAGTATTTT.

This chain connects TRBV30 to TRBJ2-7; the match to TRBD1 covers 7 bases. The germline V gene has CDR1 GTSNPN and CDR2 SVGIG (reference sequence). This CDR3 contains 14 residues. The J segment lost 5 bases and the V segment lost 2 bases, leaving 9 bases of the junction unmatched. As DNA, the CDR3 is TGTGCCTGGAGTACTCAACAGGGGATCGACGAGCAGTACTTC. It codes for CAWSTQQGIDEQYF. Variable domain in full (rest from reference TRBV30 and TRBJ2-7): SQTIHQWPATLVQPVGSPLSLECTVEGTSNPNLYWYRQAAGRGLQLLFYSVGIGQISSEVPQNLSASRPQDRQFILSSKKLLLSDSGFYLCAWSTQQGIDEQYFGPGTRLTVT.

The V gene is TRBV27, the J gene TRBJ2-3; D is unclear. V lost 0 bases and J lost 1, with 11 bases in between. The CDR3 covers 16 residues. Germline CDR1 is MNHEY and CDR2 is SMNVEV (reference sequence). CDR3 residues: CASSLSRVKGTDTQYF. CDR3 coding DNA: TGTGCCAGCAGTTTATCGCGAGTAAAGGGCACAGATACGCAGTATTTT.

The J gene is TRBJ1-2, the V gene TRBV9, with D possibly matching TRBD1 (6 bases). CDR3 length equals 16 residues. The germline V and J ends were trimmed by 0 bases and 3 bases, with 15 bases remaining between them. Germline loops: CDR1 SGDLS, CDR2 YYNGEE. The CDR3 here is CASSVGNRVDYYGYTF. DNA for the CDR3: TGTGCCAGCAGCGTAGGAAACAGGGTGGATTACTATGGCTACACCTTC.

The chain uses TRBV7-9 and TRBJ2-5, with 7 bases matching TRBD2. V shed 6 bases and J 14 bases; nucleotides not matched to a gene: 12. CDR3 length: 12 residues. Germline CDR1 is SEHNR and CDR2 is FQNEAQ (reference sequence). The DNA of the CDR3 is TGTGCCAGCAGGCCCCTGGGGGGGGAACTCTACTTC. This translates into CASRPLGGELYF. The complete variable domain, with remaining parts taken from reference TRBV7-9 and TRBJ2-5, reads DTGVSQNPRHKITKRGQNVTFRCDPISEHNRLYWYRQTLGQGPEFLTYFQNEAQLEKSRLLSDRFSAERPKGSFSTLEIQRTEQGDSAMYLCASRPLGGELYFGPGTRLLVL.

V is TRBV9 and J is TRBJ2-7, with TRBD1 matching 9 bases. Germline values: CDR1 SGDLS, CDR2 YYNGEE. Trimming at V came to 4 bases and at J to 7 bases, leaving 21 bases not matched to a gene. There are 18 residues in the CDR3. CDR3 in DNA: TGTGCCAGCAGCCATAATCCAGGGACAGGGAAACGAACGGGGGAGCAGTACTTC. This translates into CASSHNPGTGKRTGEQYF.

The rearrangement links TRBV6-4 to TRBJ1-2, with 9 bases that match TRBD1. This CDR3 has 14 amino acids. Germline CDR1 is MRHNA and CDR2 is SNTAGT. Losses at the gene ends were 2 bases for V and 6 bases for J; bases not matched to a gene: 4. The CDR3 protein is CASSDPGQGNGYTF. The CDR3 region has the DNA TGTGCCAGCAGTGACCCAGGACAGGGGAATGGCTACACCTTC.

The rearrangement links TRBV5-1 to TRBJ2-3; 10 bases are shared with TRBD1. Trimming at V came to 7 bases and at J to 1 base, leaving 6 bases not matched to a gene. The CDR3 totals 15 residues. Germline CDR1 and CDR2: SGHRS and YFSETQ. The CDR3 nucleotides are TGCGCCAGCCTACAAGGGACAGGGGGCACAGATACGCAGTATTTT. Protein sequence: CASLQGTGGTDTQYF. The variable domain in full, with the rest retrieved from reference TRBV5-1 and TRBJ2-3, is KAGVTQTPRYLIKTRGQQVTLSCSPISGHRSVSWYQQTPGQGLQFLFEYFSETQRNKGNFPGRFSGRQFSNSRSEMNVSTLELGDSALYLCASLQGTGGTDTQYFGPGTRLTVL.

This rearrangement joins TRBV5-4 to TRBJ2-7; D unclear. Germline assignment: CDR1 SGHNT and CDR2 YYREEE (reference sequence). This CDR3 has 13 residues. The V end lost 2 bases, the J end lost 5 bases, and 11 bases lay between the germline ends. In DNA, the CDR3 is TGTGCCAGCAGCTTAGGGCATTTCGACGAGCAGTACTTC. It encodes CASSLGHFDEQYF. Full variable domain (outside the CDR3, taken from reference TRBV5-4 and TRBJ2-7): ETGVTQSPTHLIKTRGQQVTLRCSSQSGHNTVSWYQQALGQGPQFIFQYYREEENGRGNFPPRFSGLQFPNYSSELNVNALELDDSALYLCASSLGHFDEQYFGPGTRLTVT.

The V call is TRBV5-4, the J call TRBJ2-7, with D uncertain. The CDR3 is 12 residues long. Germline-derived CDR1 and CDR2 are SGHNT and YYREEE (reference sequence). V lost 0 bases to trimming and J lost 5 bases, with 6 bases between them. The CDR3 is CASSLAANEQYF. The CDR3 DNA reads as TGTGCCAGCAGCTTGGCCGCGAACGAGCAGTACTTC. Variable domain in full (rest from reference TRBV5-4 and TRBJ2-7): ETGVTQSPTHLIKTRGQQVTLRCSSQSGHNTVSWYQQALGQGPQFIFQYYREEENGRGNFPPRFSGLQFPNYSSELNVNALELDDSALYLCASSLAANEQYFGPGTRLTVT.